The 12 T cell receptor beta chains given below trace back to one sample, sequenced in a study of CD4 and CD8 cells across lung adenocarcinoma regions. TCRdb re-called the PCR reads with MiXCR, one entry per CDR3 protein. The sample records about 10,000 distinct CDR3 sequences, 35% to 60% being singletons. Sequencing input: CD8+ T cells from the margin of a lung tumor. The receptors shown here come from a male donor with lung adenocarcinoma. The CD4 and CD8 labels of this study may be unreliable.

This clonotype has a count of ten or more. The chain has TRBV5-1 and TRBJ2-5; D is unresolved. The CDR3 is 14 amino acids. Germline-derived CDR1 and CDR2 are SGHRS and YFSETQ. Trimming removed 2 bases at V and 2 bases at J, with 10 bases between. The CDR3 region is CASSFGEVQETQYF. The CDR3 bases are TGCGCCAGCAGCTTTGGCGAGGTACAAGAGACCCAGTACTTC.

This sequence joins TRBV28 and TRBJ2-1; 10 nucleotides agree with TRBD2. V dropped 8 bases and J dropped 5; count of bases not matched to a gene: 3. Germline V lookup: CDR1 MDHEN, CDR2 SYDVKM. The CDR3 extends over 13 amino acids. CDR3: CASQREGNNEQFF. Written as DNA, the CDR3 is TGTGCCAGCCAGCGGGAGGGCAACAATGAGCAGTTCTTC. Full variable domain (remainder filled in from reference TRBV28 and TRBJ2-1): DVKVTQSSRYLVKRTGEKVFLECVQDMDHENMFWYRQDPGLGLRLIYFSYDVKMKEKGDIPEGYSVSREKKERFSLILESASTNQTSMYLCASQREGNNEQFFGPGTRLTVL.

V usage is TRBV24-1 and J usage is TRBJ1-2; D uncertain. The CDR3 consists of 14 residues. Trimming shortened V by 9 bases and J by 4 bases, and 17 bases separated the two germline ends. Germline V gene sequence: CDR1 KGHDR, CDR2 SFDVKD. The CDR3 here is CATGFPGEGYGYTF. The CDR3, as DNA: TGTGCCACCGGCTTCCCGGGCGAAGGCTATGGCTACACCTTC.

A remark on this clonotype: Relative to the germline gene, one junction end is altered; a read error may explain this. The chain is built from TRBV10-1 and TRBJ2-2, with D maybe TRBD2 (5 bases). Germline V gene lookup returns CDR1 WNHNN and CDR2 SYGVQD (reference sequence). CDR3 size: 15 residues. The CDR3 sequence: CASSDLAVGIGKLFF. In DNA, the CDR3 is TGCGCCAGCAGTGATTTGGCGGTAGGAATCGGGAAGCTGTTTTTT.

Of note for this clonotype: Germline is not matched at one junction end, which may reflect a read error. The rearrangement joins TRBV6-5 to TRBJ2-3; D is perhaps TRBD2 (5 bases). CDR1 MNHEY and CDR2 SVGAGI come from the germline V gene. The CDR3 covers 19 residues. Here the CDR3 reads CASSYQSGIPLLNTDTQFF. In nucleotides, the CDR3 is TGTGCCAGCAGTTACCAATCCGGGATCCCGCTTTTGAACACCGATACGCAGTTTTTT.

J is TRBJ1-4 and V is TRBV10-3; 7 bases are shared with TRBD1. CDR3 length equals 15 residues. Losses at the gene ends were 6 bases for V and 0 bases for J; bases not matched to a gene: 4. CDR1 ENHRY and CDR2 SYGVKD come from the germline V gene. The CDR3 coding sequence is TGTGCCATCAGCAGGGGGGCTGCAACTAATGAAAAACTGTTTTTT. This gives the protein CAISRGAATNEKLFF.

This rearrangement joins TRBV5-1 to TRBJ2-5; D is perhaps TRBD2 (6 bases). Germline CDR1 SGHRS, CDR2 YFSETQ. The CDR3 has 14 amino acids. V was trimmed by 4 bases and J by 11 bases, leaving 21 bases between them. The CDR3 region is CASSDAGGGDEQYF. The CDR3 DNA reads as TGCGCCAGCAGCGACGCCGGGGGAGGCGATGAGCAGTACTTC.

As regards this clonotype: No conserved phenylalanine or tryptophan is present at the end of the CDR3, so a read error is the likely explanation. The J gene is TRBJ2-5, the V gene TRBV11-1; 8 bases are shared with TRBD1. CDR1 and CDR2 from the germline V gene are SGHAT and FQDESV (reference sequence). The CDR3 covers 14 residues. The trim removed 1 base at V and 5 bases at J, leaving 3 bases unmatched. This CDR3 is CASSLGQGWETQYS. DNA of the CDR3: TGTGCCAGCAGCTTAGGACAGGGGTGGGAGACCCAGTACTCG.

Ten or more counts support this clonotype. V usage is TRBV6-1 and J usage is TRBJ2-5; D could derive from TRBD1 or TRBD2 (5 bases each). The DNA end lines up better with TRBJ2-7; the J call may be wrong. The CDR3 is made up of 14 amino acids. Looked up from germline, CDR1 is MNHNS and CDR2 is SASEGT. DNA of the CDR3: TGTGCCAGCAGCGCACTGAGAGGGACCGACGAGCAGTACTTC. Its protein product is CASSALRGTDEQYF.

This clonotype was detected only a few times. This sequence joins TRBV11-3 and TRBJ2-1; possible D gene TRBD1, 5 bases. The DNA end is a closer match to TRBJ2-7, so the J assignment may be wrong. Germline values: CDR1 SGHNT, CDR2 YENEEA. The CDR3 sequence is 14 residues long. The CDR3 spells CASSTRHGQGEQYF. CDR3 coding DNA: TGTGCCAGCAGCACCCGACACGGGCAGGGTGAGCAGTACTTC.

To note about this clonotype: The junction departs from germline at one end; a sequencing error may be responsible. The CDR3 loop reads CASRARAATNTQYF. CDR3 in DNA: TGCGCCAGTAGAGCGCGGGCTGCCACAAATACGCAGTATTTC. The V gene is TRBV10-1, the J gene TRBJ2-4, with D possibly matching TRBD2 (5 bases). The length of the CDR3 is 14 residues. Germline CDR1 reads WNHNN; CDR2 reads SYGVQD (reference sequence).

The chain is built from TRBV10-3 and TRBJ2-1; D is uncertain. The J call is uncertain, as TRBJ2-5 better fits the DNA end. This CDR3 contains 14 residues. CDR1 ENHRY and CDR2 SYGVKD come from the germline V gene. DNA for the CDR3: TGTGCCATCAGCCCAGGTAACGGGCAAGAGACCCAGTACTTC. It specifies CAISPGNGQETQYF.